One and the same sample provided the 9 T cell receptor beta chains below, sequenced in a study of T cells in Graves' hyperthyroidism and ophthalmopathy. Amplified TCR beta CDR3 regions derived from RNA transcripts. First-round RT-PCR targeting the TCR CDR3 was performed with the HTBI primer set. TCRdb itself ran the multiplex PCR reads through MiXCR, one entry per CDR3 protein. The top ten clones hold 40% of a sample with about 380,000 distinct CDR3 sequences, under 20% of them seen once. Input material: blood. The receptors here all came from a man between 18 and 29 years old with Graves' ophthalmopathy.

The rearrangement uses TRBV7-3 and TRBJ2-2; D might be TRBD2 (5 bases). The V gene's germline CDR1 is SGHTA and CDR2 FQGTGA. This CDR3 is built from 13 residues. V was shortened by 3 bases and J by 6 bases, with 8 bases between the two germline ends. This CDR3 is CASSLTRAGELFF. The DNA of the CDR3 is TGTGCCAGCAGCTTGACGAGGGCCGGGGAGCTGTTTTTT. Filled out from reference TRBV7-3 and TRBJ2-2, the complete variable domain reads GAGVSQTPSNKVTEKGKYVELRCDPISGHTALYWYRQSLGQGPEFLIYFQGTGAADDSGLPNDRFFAVRPEGSVSTLKIQRTERGDSAVYLCASSLTRAGELFFGEGSRLTVL.

This clonotype was observed a handful of times. The chain recombines TRBV6-8 with TRBJ2-5; the D is unclear. CDR3 size: 13 residues. Germline V gives CDR1 MNHGY, CDR2 SAAAGT. Trimming stripped 2 bases from V and 1 base from J, with 5 bases between. As DNA, the CDR3 is TGTGCCAGCAGTTACGACTTCCAAGAGACCCAGTACTTC. This encodes CASSYDFQETQYF.

This chain connects TRBV11-2 to TRBJ1-1; TRBD1 might be the D (6 bases). Trimming cost V 6 bases and J 2 bases, with 16 bases left between them. Looked up from germline, CDR1 is SGHAT and CDR2 is FQNNGV. The CDR3 extends over 15 amino acids. In DNA, the CDR3 is TGTGCCAGCAGAGCAAGGACAGATTCTAACACTGAAGCTTTCTTT. It encodes CASRARTDSNTEAFF.

About this clonotype: Given a much more abundant clone one base away, this may be a read error. CDR3 in amino acids: CASRTGTANTGELFF. The CDR3 DNA sequence: TGTGCCAGCAGGACCGGGACAGCGAACACCGGGGAGCTGTTTTTT. The chain recombines TRBV6-1 with TRBJ2-2; 7 bases match TRBD1. This CDR3 comprises 15 residues. Germline trimming cut 6 bases from V and 0 bases from J; bases unmatched to any gene: 4. The germline V gene has CDR1 MNHNS and CDR2 SASEGT.

This clonotype was seen ten or more times. The chain recombines TRBV7-3 with TRBJ2-3; D is undetermined. Germline CDR1 reads SGHTA; CDR2 reads FQGTGA. Trimming took 2 bases from V and 0 from J, leaving 9 bases between them. CDR3 length: 15 amino acids. CDR3 nucleotide sequence: TGTGCCAGCAGCTTACGCTACACTAGCACAGATACGCAGTATTTT. Amino acid sequence: CASSLRYTSTDTQYF.

The J gene is TRBJ2-2, the V gene TRBV5-4; possibly TRBD1 for D (7 bases). The CDR3 consists of 14 residues. CDR1 SGHNT and CDR2 YYREEE come from the germline V gene (reference sequence). V lost 4 bases and J lost 5, with 12 bases in between. This chain's CDR3 is CASSPTGRTGELFF. In DNA form, the CDR3 reads TGTGCCAGCAGCCCGACAGGGAGGACCGGGGAGCTGTTTTTT.

The chain links TRBV20-1 to TRBJ1-2, with D unresolved. Germline V gene lookup returns CDR1 DFQATT and CDR2 SNEGSKA (reference sequence). The CDR3 is 12 residues long. The V end was cut by 0 bases, the J end by 7 bases, with 9 bases between. DNA of the CDR3: TGCAGTGCTAGAGATACGGTCTCTGGCTACACCTTC. It is translated as CSARDTVSGYTF.

This clonotype has a count of ten or more. The chain links TRBV5-1 to TRBJ1-2, with D perhaps matching TRBD1 (6 bases). The CDR3 has 18 residues. The V end was cut by 0 bases, the J end by 8 bases, with 26 bases between. In germline, CDR1 is SGHRS, CDR2 YFSETQ. In nucleotides, the CDR3 is TGCGCCAGCAGCTTGGGTGCCCCCGGGGGGGCCTTTGGCGGAGGCTACACCTTC. As protein: CASSLGAPGGAFGGGYTF.

The chain links TRBV7-8 to TRBJ1-1; D is unclear. The CDR3 totals 12 residues. Germline V CDR1 and CDR2: SGHVS, FQNEAQ. The germline V and J ends were trimmed by 3 bases and 7 bases, with 9 bases remaining between them. The CDR3 reads CASSFGSREAFF. The CDR3 coding sequence is TGTGCCAGCAGCTTTGGGAGCCGTGAAGCTTTCTTT.